This T cell receptor (beta chain) was documented in a study of siplizumab effects on memory and regulatory T cells. Germline trimming cut 3 bases from V and 2 bases from J; bases unmatched to any gene: 7. The germline V gene has CDR1 SNHLY and CDR2 FYNNEI. The length of the CDR3 is 15 residues. Some clones are missing from TCRdb's copy, which holds only in-frame ones; the method was immunoSEQ multiplex PCR. The repertoire includes about 110,000 clones, 92% of them detected once, and under 0.75% sits in the top ten. This rearrangement joins TRBV2 to TRBJ2-7, with 7 positions matching TRBD2. The TCR was taken from a human donor in good health. The sequenced sample consisted of Tregs sorted from blood. This chain's CDR3 is CASSDEGLPTYEQYF. For the CDR3, the DNA is TGTGCCAGCAGTGATGAGGGACTACCTACCTACGAGCAGTACTTC.